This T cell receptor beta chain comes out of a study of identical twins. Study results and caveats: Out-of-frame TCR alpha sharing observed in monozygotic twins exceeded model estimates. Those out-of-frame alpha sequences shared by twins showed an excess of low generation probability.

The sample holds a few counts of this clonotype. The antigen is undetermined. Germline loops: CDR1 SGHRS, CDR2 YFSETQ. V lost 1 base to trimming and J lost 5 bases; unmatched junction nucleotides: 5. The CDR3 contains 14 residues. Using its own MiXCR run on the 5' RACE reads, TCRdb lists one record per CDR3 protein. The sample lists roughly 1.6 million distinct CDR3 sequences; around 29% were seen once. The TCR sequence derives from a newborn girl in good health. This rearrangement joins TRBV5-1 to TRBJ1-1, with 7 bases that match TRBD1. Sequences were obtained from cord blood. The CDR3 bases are TGCGCCAGCAGCTTGATCCAGGGGGGGACTGAAGCTTTCTTT. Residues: CASSLIQGGTEAFF.